Shown below are 29 T cell receptor beta chains from a single sample sequenced in a study of glioma-infiltrating T cells. TCR alpha and beta CDR3 regions were amplified from RNA using iRepertoire nested multiplex PCR. TCRdb re-derived calls from the multiplex PCR reads in MiXCR, one entry per CDR3 protein. The sample includes over 90,000 distinct CDR3 sequences, around 28% of them seen just once. Sequencing was performed on glioma tissue, nonneoplastic brain tissue, or PBMCs (not recorded which). These receptors originate from a human donor with low-grade glioma or glioblastoma, undergoing nonglioma brain surgery, or in good health (not recorded which).

V usage is TRBV7-9 and J usage is TRBJ2-5; D not certain. The CDR3 totals 14 residues. Between the trimmed V and J ends, which lost 2 bases and 2 bases, there was a span of 9 bases. Germline V gene lookup returns CDR1 SEHNR and CDR2 FQNEAQ (reference sequence). CDR3: CASSLRTDQETQYF. The CDR3 coding sequence is TGTGCCAGCAGCTTACGGACGGATCAAGAGACCCAGTACTTC. The variable domain in full, with the rest retrieved from reference TRBV7-9 and TRBJ2-5, is DTGVSQNPRHKITKRGQNVTFRCDPISEHNRLYWYRQTLGQGPEFLTYFQNEAQLEKSRLLSDRFSAERPKGSFSTLEIQRTEQGDSAMYLCASSLRTDQETQYFGPGTRLLVL.

This sequence joins TRBV5-4 and TRBJ2-3; TRBD2 matches 7 bases. The junction had 5 bases not matched to a gene; V was cut back by 7 bases and J by 0 bases. The CDR3 spans 14 residues. CDR1 and CDR2 from the germline V gene are SGHNT and YYREEE (reference sequence). The CDR3 region has the DNA TGTGCCAGCGGGGGGGGGGACAGCACAGATACGCAGTATTTT. It specifies CASGGGDSTDTQYF. Using reference TRBV5-4 and TRBJ2-3 for the parts outside the CDR3, the full variable domain is ETGVTQSPTHLIKTRGQQVTLRCSSQSGHNTVSWYQQALGQGPQFIFQYYREEENGRGNFPPRFSGLQFPNYSSELNVNALELDDSALYLCASGGGDSTDTQYFGPGTRLTVL.

The V call is TRBV29-1, the J call TRBJ2-3; D is unclear. Trimming took off 6 bases at V and 6 bases at J, with 19 bases between the two ends. The CDR3 loop spans 14 amino acids. Germline V gives CDR1 SQVTM, CDR2 ANQGSEA. The CDR3 bases are TGCAGCGTCCGGCGGCCCAGCAGGTCGGATACGCAGTATTTT. Encoded protein: CSVRRPSRSDTQYF.

This clonotype showed up many times. The chain joins TRBV20-1 to TRBJ2-3; the match to TRBD2 covers 9 bases. The CDR3 consists of 15 residues. Germline CDR1 reads DFQATT; CDR2 reads SNEGSKA (reference sequence). CDR3 sequence: CSGTRGGGATDTQYF. CDR3 bases: TGCTCCGGCACCAGGGGCGGGGGGGCGACAGATACGCAGTATTTT.

This clonotype was seen many times. For the CDR3, the DNA is TGTGCCAGCAGCTTAACCCGGGACAGGGGGCCAAACACCATATATTTT. Translating it yields CASSLTRDRGPNTIYF. The genes are TRBV7-8 and TRBJ1-3; TRBD1 matches 12 bases. The germline V gene has CDR1 SGHVS and CDR2 FQNEAQ. J was trimmed by 6 bases and V by 2 bases; bases with no gene match: 5. There are 16 residues in the CDR3.

The CDR3 here is CASSPRTGANTNTEAFF. The CDR3, as DNA: TGTGCCAGCAGCCCCAGGACAGGGGCGAATACGAACACTGAAGCTTTCTTT. This chain connects TRBV3-1 to TRBJ1-1, with 9 bases that match TRBD1. The CDR3 runs to 17 residues. Per the germline V gene, CDR1 is LGHDT and CDR2 is YNNKEL (reference sequence). Germline trimming cut 4 bases from V and 1 base from J; bases unmatched to any gene: 10.

This clonotype was observed many times. The J gene is TRBJ1-1, the V gene TRBV6-2 or TRBV6-3, with unresolved D. V lost 0 bases to trimming and J lost 5 bases, with 7 bases between them. Looked up from germline, CDR1 is MNHEY and CDR2 is SVGEGT. The CDR3 spans 13 residues. The CDR3 sequence: CASSYSTQTEAFF. DNA of the CDR3: TGTGCCAGCAGTTACTCGACGCAGACTGAAGCTTTCTTT.

With regard to this clonotype: The junction shows a germline mismatch at one end, possibly a read error. V is TRBV4-2 and J is TRBJ1-1; a possible D gene is TRBD1 (5 bases). CDR1 LGHNA and CDR2 YNFKEQ come from the germline V gene. The CDR3 totals 15 residues. CDR3 loop: CASIQGTGPSTEAFF. The CDR3 nucleotides are TGTGCCAGCATCCAAGGGACGGGACCGAGCACTGAAGCTTTCTTT.

Many counts were recorded for this clonotype. V is TRBV19 and J is TRBJ1-2; TRBD1 agrees at 7 bases. With 5 bases clipped from V and 6 bases from J, the junction kept 6 bases outside the gene matches. This CDR3 comprises 13 residues. CDR1 LNHDA and CDR2 SQIVND come from the germline V gene (reference sequence). The CDR3 DNA is TGTGCCAGTAGTCGCCAGGGGGACGATGGCTACACCTTC. It translates to CASSRQGDDGYTF.

V gene TRBV10-3 combines with J gene TRBJ1-2, with D possibly TRBD1 on 5 matching bases. CDR3 length: 14 amino acids. Germline loops: CDR1 ENHRY, CDR2 SYGVKD. The V end was cut by 2 bases, the J end by 3 bases, with 10 bases between. Here the CDR3 reads CAISEPPGDYGYTF. The CDR3 DNA reads as TGTGCCATCAGTGAGCCTCCGGGGGACTATGGCTACACCTTC.

As regards this clonotype: This may arise from a read error, as a much more abundant clone is one base away. The V and J genes are TRBV20-1 and TRBJ1-4; 7 nucleotides line up with TRBD1. CDR3 length: 13 residues. V trimming: 1 base; J trimming: 5 bases; junction bases outside the gene matches: 1. CDR1 and CDR2 (germline): DFQATT, SNEGSKA (reference sequence). Here the CDR3 reads CSARVDRNEKLFF. As DNA, the CDR3 is TGCAGTGCTAGAGTGGACAGGAATGAAAAACTGTTTTTT.

This clonotype occurred many times. This rearrangement joins TRBV7-2 to TRBJ1-5; 8 bases map to TRBD1. J lost 5 bases, V lost 4 bases, and 7 bases had no gene match. This CDR3 comprises 15 residues. The germline gives CDR1 SGHTA, CDR2 FQGNSA. The CDR3 spells CASSSQDREDQPQHF. DNA of the CDR3: TGTGCCAGCAGCTCTCAGGACAGGGAGGATCAGCCCCAGCATTTT.

For this clonotype: This sequence may be a read error, since a much larger clone differs from it by one base. This sequence joins TRBV20-1 and TRBJ2-3; D not resolved. The germline V gene has CDR1 DFQATT and CDR2 SNEGSKA (reference sequence). Trimming removed 3 bases at V and 2 bases at J, with 9 bases between. This CDR3 contains 13 residues. CDR3: CSASPWFTDTQYF. The CDR3 DNA reads TGCAGTGCTAGTCCATGGTTCACAGATACGCAGTATTTT.

The chain employs TRBV27 and TRBJ2-5; 12 bases align to TRBD2. Germline V gives CDR1 MNHEY, CDR2 SMNVEV (reference sequence). CDR3 length: 15 residues. Trimming at V came to 4 bases and at J to 8 bases, leaving 8 bases not matched to a gene. CDR3 coding DNA: TGTGCCAGCAGTTCTGGACTAGCGGGGTTGGGAACCCAGTACTTC. Protein: CASSSGLAGLGTQYF.

This clonotype turned up a few times. The conserved phenylalanine or tryptophan normally closing the CDR3 is absent here, so this likely arose from a read error. The chain joins TRBV20-1 to TRBJ2-7; D gene uncertain. V was trimmed by 1 base and J by 3 bases, leaving 4 bases between them. The germline V gene encodes CDR1 DFQATT and CDR2 SNEGSKA (reference sequence). The CDR3 is made up of 11 amino acids. CDR3 sequence reads: CSARVGYEQYL. In DNA, the CDR3 is TGCAGTGCTAGAGTAGGCTACGAGCAGTACCTC.

This clonotype was picked up many times. This chain links TRBV6-2 or TRBV6-3 with TRBJ1-2; no definite D call. The length of the CDR3 is 16 residues. V shed 0 bases and J shed 2 bases, with 13 bases lying between them. Per the germline V gene, CDR1 is MNHEY and CDR2 is SVGEGT. CDR3 nucleotide sequence: TGTGCCAGCAGTTACTCCTCCGGCCGGAGCAACTATGGCTACACCTTC. Translation gives CASSYSSGRSNYGYTF.

This clonotype has a count of ten or more. The chain recombines TRBV20-1 with TRBJ2-3; TRBD1 is a possible D gene (6 bases). Trimming removed 2 bases from V and 3 bases from J, with 6 bases in between. CDR3 length equals 12 residues. The germline gives CDR1 DFQATT, CDR2 SNEGSKA (reference sequence). The CDR3 bases are TGCAGTGCTAGAAGGGGGACAGATACGCAGTATTTT. Its translation is CSARRGTDTQYF.

The rearrangement links TRBV18 to TRBJ2-3; D call uncertain. Germline V gene lookup returns CDR1 KGHSH and CDR2 LQKENI. CDR3 length: 13 amino acids. Between the trimmed V and J ends, which lost 6 bases and 2 bases, there was a span of 9 bases. In nucleotides, the CDR3 is TGTGCCAGCTCTCCCGGACCCACAGATACGCAGTATTTT. Residues: CASSPGPTDTQYF.

The J gene is TRBJ2-4, the V gene TRBV28; no reliable D call. The CDR3 covers 14 residues. Per germline, CDR1 MDHEN and CDR2 SYDVKM. Trimming removed 1 base from V and 9 bases from J, with 13 bases in between. The CDR3 spells CASSLFATRSIQYF. The CDR3 coding sequence is TGTGCCAGCAGTTTATTCGCGACAAGGAGCATTCAGTACTTC.

Concerning this clonotype itself: Relative to the germline gene, one junction end is altered; a read error may explain this. The genes are TRBV27 and TRBJ2-7, with D unclear. CDR1 is MNHEY, CDR2 SMNVEV, per germline (reference sequence). The CDR3 has 12 residues. CDR3 nucleotide sequence: TGTGCCAGCAGTTCCCCTAGGTCAGCCCTCCACTTC. Residues: CASSSPRSALHF.

V and J are TRBV7-2 and TRBJ1-2; tentative D call: TRBD1 (6 bases). Trimming removed 5 bases at V and 4 bases at J, with 11 bases between. The CDR3 extends over 13 amino acids. Germline assignment: CDR1 SGHTA and CDR2 FQGNSA. In DNA form, the CDR3 reads TGTGCCAGCAGCCAAGGGGGACCCTATGGCTACACCTTC. Amino acid sequence: CASSQGGPYGYTF.

Points on this clonotype: A much larger clone lies one base from this, so it may be a read error. Given the absence of the conserved phenylalanine or tryptophan at the CDR3 end, a read error is likely. The chain uses TRBV6-2 or TRBV6-3 and TRBJ2-7, with a weak D call TRBD1 (8 bases). The CDR3 covers 14 residues. V lost 6 bases and J lost 4, with 16 bases in between. Per the germline V gene, CDR1 is MNHEY and CDR2 is SVGEGT. CDR3 region: CASRGTGGGYEQYL. In nucleotides, the CDR3 is TGTGCCAGCAGGGGTACAGGGGGGGGATACGAGCAGTACCTC.

This clonotype appeared many times. Here the CDR3 DNA reads TGTGCCAGCAGCCAAGTCAGATACTACGAGCAGTACTTC. Translating it yields CASSQVRYYEQYF. The J gene is TRBJ2-7, the V gene TRBV3-1; D gene unclear. Germline values: CDR1 LGHDT, CDR2 YNNKEL (reference sequence). This CDR3 comprises 13 residues. V was trimmed by 1 base and J by 3 bases, leaving 7 bases between them.

As regards this clonotype: This could be a read error, since a much larger clone is one nucleotide away. The chain is built from TRBV4-1 and TRBJ1-1, with D uncertain. Germline V gene sequence: CDR1 MGHRA, CDR2 YSYEKL. This CDR3 is built from 13 residues. The CDR3 here is CASSQRMNTEALF. The CDR3 nucleotides read TGCGCCAGCAGCCAGCGCATGAACACTGAAGCTCTCTTT.

This clonotype was observed at least ten times. This chain uses TRBV6-1 with TRBJ2-1; 8 bases agree with TRBD1. J gave up 0 bases and V 6 bases, and 1 base lay outside the gene matches. CDR1 is MNHNS and CDR2 is SASEGT in the germline V gene. The CDR3 loop spans 14 amino acids. The DNA for the CDR3 is TGTGCCAGCAGGGGGACAGGCTCCTACAATGAGCAGTTCTTC. Its protein product is CASRGTGSYNEQFF.

The rearrangement joins TRBV7-2 to TRBJ2-3; 8 bases match TRBD2. Germline V gives CDR1 SGHTA, CDR2 FQGNSA. The CDR3 has 19 residues. The junction had 16 bases not matched to a gene; V was cut back by 2 bases and J by 3 bases. Written as DNA, the CDR3 is TGTGCCAGCAGCTTAAAACCCCTGTTGCGGGGGGTAGGAACAGATACGCAGTATTTT. Protein product: CASSLKPLLRGVGTDTQYF.

This clonotype was seen at least ten times. The V and J genes are TRBV19 and TRBJ1-3; D is unclear. V lost 4 bases, J lost 0 bases, and 7 bases lay in between. The CDR3 is 14 residues long. CDR1 is LNHDA, CDR2 SQIVND, per germline (reference sequence). CDR3: CASSKWSSGNTIYF. For the CDR3, the DNA is TGTGCCAGTAGTAAATGGAGCTCTGGAAACACCATATATTTT.

V and J are TRBV4-3 and TRBJ1-6; D remains ambiguous. V lost 2 bases and J lost 0, with 11 bases in between. Per the germline V gene, CDR1 is LGHNA and CDR2 is YSLEER. CDR3 length equals 17 residues. The CDR3 DNA reads TGCGCCAGCAGCCAATCCTCTGGTGGCTCCTATAATTCACCCCTCCACTTT. It is translated as CASSQSSGGSYNSPLHF.

On this clonotype itself: One base away lies a much larger clone, so this may be a sequencing read error. The chain joins TRBV19 to TRBJ2-3, with TRBD2 identical over 11 bases. The germline CDR1 and CDR2 sequences are LNHDA and SQIVND (reference sequence). This CDR3 is 15 amino acids long. The DNA of the CDR3 is TGTGCCCGTAGCGAGGGACTAGCGGGCACAGATACGCAGTATTTT. This codes for CARSEGLAGTDTQYF.